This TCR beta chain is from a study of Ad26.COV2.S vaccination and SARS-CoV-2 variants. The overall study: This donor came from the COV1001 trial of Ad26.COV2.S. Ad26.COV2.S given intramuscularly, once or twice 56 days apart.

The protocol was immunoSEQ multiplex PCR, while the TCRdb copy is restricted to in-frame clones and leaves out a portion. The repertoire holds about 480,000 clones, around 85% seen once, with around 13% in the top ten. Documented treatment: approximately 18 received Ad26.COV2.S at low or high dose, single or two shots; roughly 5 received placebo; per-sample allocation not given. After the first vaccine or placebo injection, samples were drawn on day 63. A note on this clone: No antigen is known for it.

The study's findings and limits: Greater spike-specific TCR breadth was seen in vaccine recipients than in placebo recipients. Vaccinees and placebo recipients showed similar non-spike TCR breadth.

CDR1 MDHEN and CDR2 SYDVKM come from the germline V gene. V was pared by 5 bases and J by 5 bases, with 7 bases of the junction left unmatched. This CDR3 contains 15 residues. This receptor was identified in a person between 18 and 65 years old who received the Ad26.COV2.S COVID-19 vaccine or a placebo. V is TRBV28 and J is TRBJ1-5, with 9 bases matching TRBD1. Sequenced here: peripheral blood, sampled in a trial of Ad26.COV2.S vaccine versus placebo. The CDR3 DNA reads TGTGCCAGCAGTCTAACAGGGGGCCTCTATCAGCCCCAGCATTTT. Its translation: CASSLTGGLYQPQHF.